Below, 8 T cell receptor beta chains from the same sample are listed, as sequenced in a study of cytomegalovirus exposure and HLA in healthy donors. PCR primers comprised 60 Vbeta and 13 Jbeta primers. Sequencing was performed with immunoSEQ multiplex PCR; in TCRdb, only in-frame clones are kept and a portion is missing. The table lists tens of thousands of clones, more than 50% of them singletons. Sequenced: PBMCs. Receptor source: a woman in her thirties or forties in good health and CMV-seropositive.

This clone was counted between two and nine times. The chain combines TRBV5-8 with TRBJ1-6, with 7 bases lining up with TRBD1. Germline CDR1 and CDR2: SGHTS and YDEGEE. The CDR3 totals 15 residues. V lost 1 base, J lost 10 bases, and 8 bases stayed unmatched. This CDR3 is CASSLTSGGWSPLHF. The CDR3 region has the DNA TGTGCCAGCAGCTTGACCTCAGGGGGATGGTCACCCCTCCACTTT.

The gene calls are TRBV18 and TRBJ2-2; TRBD1 agrees at 8 bases. Germline lookup yields CDR1 KGHSH and CDR2 LQKENI. V lost 3 bases, J lost 0 bases, and 3 bases stayed unmatched. This CDR3 is 16 amino acids long. Here the CDR3 reads CASSPPQGANTGELFF. The CDR3 DNA is TGTGCCAGCTCACCCCCACAGGGGGCGAACACCGGGGAGCTGTTTTTT.

The rearrangement uses TRBV5-1 and TRBJ1-1, with 7 bases lining up with TRBD1. The junction had 7 bases not matched to a gene; V was cut back by 3 bases and J by 2 bases. CDR3 size: 15 residues. CDR1 and CDR2 from the germline V gene are SGHRS and YFSETQ. DNA of the CDR3: TGCGCCAGCAGCTCGAACAGGGGTAGCAACACTGAAGCTTTCTTT. It specifies CASSSNRGSNTEAFF.

Worth noting for this clone: One end of the junction does not line up with germline, which may come from a read error. The chain combines TRBV5-1 with TRBJ1-2, with D possibly being TRBD1 (6 bases). Germline V CDR1 and CDR2: SGHRS, YFSETQ. The CDR3 has 15 amino acids. CDR3 coding DNA: TGCGCCAGCACCCCGGACGGGACAACTAACTATAGCTACACCTTC. This codes for CASTPDGTTNYSYTF.

This chain uses TRBV11-2 with TRBJ2-5; TRBD2 matches 12 bases. There are 18 residues in the CDR3. CDR1 SGHAT and CDR2 FQNNGV come from the germline V gene. J lost 5 bases, V lost 2 bases, and 12 bases had no gene match. CDR3 nucleotide sequence: TGTGCCAGCAGCTTATACCCTACCCTAGCGGGGGGGAGGGAGACCCAGTACTTC. This sequence encodes CASSLYPTLAGGRETQYF.

This clone was observed a few times. The chain uses TRBV9 and TRBJ2-5; a possible D gene is TRBD1 (6 bases). CDR1 and CDR2 (germline): SGDLS, YYNGEE. V was shortened by 5 bases and J by 5 bases, with 10 bases between the two germline ends. This CDR3 is 12 amino acids long. CDR3 nucleotide sequence: TGTGCCAGCAGTGGGGGCGGGGAGACCCAGTACTTC. Its protein is CASSGGGETQYF.

This chain joins TRBV30 and TRBJ1-2; a possible D gene is TRBD1 (5 bases). The CDR3 has 11 amino acids. Germline V CDR1 and CDR2: GTSNPN, SVGIG (reference sequence). Trimming pared 2 bases from V and 8 bases from J, leaving 9 bases between. DNA for the CDR3: TGTGCCTGGAGTTGGGAGGGGGGCTACACCTTC. It encodes CAWSWEGGYTF.

This rearrangement joins TRBV4-2 to TRBJ2-2; D is uncertain. This CDR3 comprises 15 residues. Trimming left V 1 base short and J 2 bases short, with 8 bases between. Germline loops: CDR1 LGHNA, CDR2 YNFKEQ. CDR3 region: CASSQVQINTGELFF. CDR3 coding DNA: TGTGCCAGCAGCCAAGTACAGATCAACACCGGGGAGCTGTTTTTT.